These T cell receptor beta chains were read from a single sample in a study of blood T cell repertoires in COVID-19. Profiled with immunoSEQ multiplex PCR; TCRdb holds only in-frame clones, not every one. Of about 200,000 clones detected, approximately 89% appear once; the ten largest clones hold around 4%. Sample: PBMCs or T cells enriched from blood (not recorded which). The receptors come from a woman in her twenties or thirties with acute COVID-19. Both conserved end residues are part of each CDR3. The order of the fields is D gene, clone size, J gene, V gene, CDR3 DNA, CDR3 protein. A D gene is named only where the DNA matches it firmly. A clone size is listed for some rows: how often the clone was seen (once, few, many), or a class if it is expanded.

>.|.|TRBJ1-5|TRBV7-9
TGTGCCAGCAGCTTAGGAGGGGGGGGGATCGATCGGCCCCAGCATTTT
CASSLGGGGIDRPQHF
>.|once|TRBJ1-6|TRBV5-1
TGCGCCAGCAGCCCCAAGCGGCCCCAAGGGGGTTCACCCCTCCACTTT
CASSPKRPQGGSPLHF
>.|.|TRBJ1-1|TRBV6-5
TGTGCCAGCAGTTCACCCGGGGACTGGAACACTGAAGCTTTCTTT
CASSSPGDWNTEAFF
>.|.|TRBJ1-2|TRBV5-5
TGTGCCAGCAGCTTGGAGGGAGGTCATCCATATGGCTACACCTTC
CASSLEGGHPYGYTF
>.|.|TRBJ1-2|TRBV9
TGTGCCAGCAGCGTATCCCCAGGCTTCTACACCTTC
CASSVSPGFYTF
>TRBD1|.|TRBJ1-5|TRBV29-1
TGCAGCGCGGGGGACAGGGCCGGCAATCAGCCCCAGCATTTT
CSAGDRAGNQPQHF
>.|.|TRBJ2-1|TRBV3-1/TRBV3-2
TGTGCCAGCAGCCAGCGAAATGAGCAGTTCTTC
CASSQRNEQFF
>.|.|TRBJ1-4|TRBV7-9
TGTGCCAGCAGCTTCTCGGACAGCGAAAAACTGTTTTTT
CASSFSDSEKLFF
>.|.|TRBJ2-7|TRBV3-1/TRBV3-2
TGTGCCAGCAGCCAAGAGGGAGAGGGTGCCCCACCAGCCTACGAGCAGTACTTC
CASSQEGEGAPPAYEQYF
>TRBD1|few|TRBJ2-6|TRBV19
TGTGCCACTACCCGGGGACAGATTAGCTCTGGGGCCAACGTCCTGACTTTC
CATTRGQISSGANVLTF
>.|.|TRBJ2-1|TRBV14
TGTGCCAGCAGCCAAGACCTGGACAGATACTACAATGAGCAGTTCTTC
CASSQDLDRYYNEQFF
>TRBD2|.|TRBJ2-3|TRBV7-2
TGTGCCAGCAGCTTAGGACTAGCGGCAGATACGCAGTATTTT
CASSLGLAADTQYF
>.|.|TRBJ2-1|TRBV19
TGTGCCAGTAGTAGGGCCCTTGAGCGGGTTGAGCAGTTCTTC
CASSRALERVEQFF
>TRBD2|few|TRBJ2-1|TRBV13
TGTGCCAGCAGCTTACTAGCGGCCTACAATGAGCAGTTCTTC
CASSLLAAYNEQFF
>TRBD1|.|TRBJ1-4|TRBV7-2
TGTGCCAGCAGCCCAAGGACAGGGAGGAACGAAAAACTGTTTTTT
CASSPRTGRNEKLFF
>.|.|TRBJ1-1|TRBV4-3
TGCGCCAGCAGCCAGAGAGGCTCGGAGGCTTTCTTT
CASSQRGSEAFF
>.|.|TRBJ1-5|TRBV11-2
TGTGCCAGCAGTCAAACCCCCCACGACTACAGGGAAGGCAATCAGCCCCAGCATTTT
CASSQTPHDYREGNQPQHF
>TRBD1|few|TRBJ1-1|TRBV4-3
TGCGCCAGCAGCCAGGACAGGTTGAGTACTGAAGCTTTCTTT
CASSQDRLSTEAFF
>TRBD2|.|TRBJ2-1|TRBV7-3
TGTGCCAGCAGCTTAAGGGGGACTAGTAGCGGTGAGCAGTTCTTC
CASSLRGTSSGEQFF
>TRBD1|.|TRBJ1-1|TRBV7-2
TGTGCCAGCAGCCAACAGGGGAGTACTGAAGCTTTCTTT
CASSQQGSTEAFF
>.|.|TRBJ2-3|TRBV19
TGTGCCAGTAGTATGGGTACGGGGGGCGTCGCGCAGTATTTT
CASSMGTGGVAQYF
>.|.|TRBJ2-1|TRBV18
TGTGCCAGCTCACAGGAGGCGGACAGCTACAATGAGCAGTTCTTC
CASSQEADSYNEQFF
>TRBD1|once|TRBJ1-2|TRBV6-1
TGTGCCAGCAGTGAATGGACAGGGGAATCCTATGGCTACACCTTC
CASSEWTGESYGYTF
>.|.|TRBJ1-1|TRBV19
TGTGCCAGTATTACCCGGGGGACTGAAGCTTTCTTT
CASITRGTEAFF
>.|few|TRBJ1-1|TRBV11-3
TGTGCCAGCAGCTTAGACAGGGGGAACACTGAAGCTTTCTTT
CASSLDRGNTEAFF
>.|.|TRBJ1-2|TRBV2
TGTGCCAGACAGGACCTCTATGGCTACACCTTC
CARQDLYGYTF
>.|.|TRBJ2-3|TRBV7-2
TGTGCCAGCAGCCCTAACAGGGTTGGTACAGATACGCAGTATTTT
CASSPNRVGTDTQYF
>TRBD1|.|TRBJ2-5|TRBV6-2/TRBV6-3
TGTGCCAGCAGTTTGGTCCGGACAGGGGGCCTCCAAGAGACCCAGTACTTC
CASSLVRTGGLQETQYF
>TRBD2|many|TRBJ2-7|TRBV19
TGTGCCAGTAGTGTCCAAGCGGGGGGCTACGAGCAGTACTTC
CASSVQAGGYEQYF